A single sample is the source of the 7 T cell receptor beta chains below, sequenced in a study of blood T cells in healthy people across ages (dated by TCRdb to about 2015). The library relied on 5' RACE. Sequencing was performed on an Illumina HiSeq 2500. The second PCR ran for roughly 6 to 11 cycles and used a J-beta primer mix along with a sample-barcoded 5' primer. TCRdb ran its own pipeline on the public reads, namely fastp trimming at Q25 and MiXCR clone calling, and kept in-frame beta chains. Duplicate CDR3 protein sequences are folded into a single record with the most common DNA and genes. Counted in this sample were hundreds of thousands of distinct CDR3 sequences; 20% to 25% of them appeared once. 9.4% of the sample is taken by the ten largest. The sample was also reused in another study, on T cells of mothers and their children.

Source material: blood. These receptors all stem from a boy younger than 18 in good health.

This clonotype appeared a few times. The V call is TRBV20-1, the J call TRBJ1-4; 10 bases are shared with TRBD1. V lost 7 bases, J lost 0 bases, and 8 bases stayed unmatched. The CDR3 runs 16 residues. Germline CDR1 reads DFQATT; CDR2 reads SNEGSKA (reference sequence). The CDR3: CSVPGTGDTTNEKLFF. CDR3 nucleotide sequence: TGCAGTGTCCCCGGGACAGGGGATACAACTAATGAAAAACTGTTTTTT.

A remark on this clonotype: One end of the junction is discordant with germline, which a read error may explain. The V and J genes are TRBV7-9 and TRBJ2-5; TRBD2 might be the D (6 bases). This CDR3 is built from 16 residues. CDR1 is SEHNR and CDR2 is FQNEAQ in the germline V gene (reference sequence). In DNA, the CDR3 is TGTGCCAGCAGCTTAGGCACTAGCACCCACCAAGAGACCCCGTACTTC. Translation gives CASSLGTSTHQETPYF.

This clonotype was detected only a few times. The chain recombines TRBV7-9 with TRBJ2-5; 14 bases fit TRBD2. The tail of the sequence fits TRBJ2-1 better, so the J call may be wrong. The CDR3 is 15 residues long. Germline values: CDR1 SEHNR, CDR2 FQNEAQ (reference sequence). The CDR3 region is CASSLLGLAGAQQFF. The CDR3 nucleotides are TGTGCCAGCAGCTTATTGGGACTAGCGGGGGCACAGCAGTTCTTC.

This clonotype has more than one count but fewer than ten. The V call is TRBV9, the J call TRBJ2-7; weak D call: TRBD1 (6 bases). The CDR3 consists of 14 residues. The V gene lost 0 bases and the J gene lost 6 bases, with 13 bases spanning the gap. Looked up from germline, CDR1 is SGDLS and CDR2 is YYNGEE. The CDR3 nucleotides are TGTGCCAGCAGCGTAGGGGACAAACTCTCCGAGCAGTACTTC. Translating gives CASSVGDKLSEQYF.

This chain uses TRBV27 with TRBJ2-5; a weak D match, TRBD2 (6 bases). The end of the DNA aligns better with TRBJ2-1, so the J call may be wrong. The CDR3 contains 13 residues. The germline gives CDR1 MNHEY, CDR2 SMNVEV (reference sequence). For the CDR3, the DNA is TGTGCCAGCAGTCGCGGGGAACTCGGGGAGCAGTTCTTC. The encoded protein is CASSRGELGEQFF.

This clonotype was detected a few times. The rearrangement links TRBV29-1 to TRBJ2-3, with D tentatively TRBD2 (6 bases). Deletions cut 7 bases from V and 6 bases from J, with 8 bases between. The CDR3 spans 10 residues. From germline, CDR1 is SQVTM and CDR2 ANQGSEA. The CDR3 spells CSGGVDTQYF. CDR3 coding DNA: TGCAGCGGGGGGGTGGATACGCAGTATTTT.

This clonotype came up a few times. The chain joins TRBV5-5 to TRBJ2-7; 8 bases align to TRBD1. CDR1 and CDR2 (germline): SGHKS, YYEKEE (reference sequence). CDR3 size: 18 residues. The junction had 16 bases not matched to a gene; V was cut back by 4 bases and J by 1 base. CDR3 sequence (DNA): TGTGCCAGCAGCAGGACAGGGAAGGCGTTGGGGGAGTCCTACGAGCAGTACTTC. Translation gives CASSRTGKALGESYEQYF.